This T cell receptor beta chain was documented in a study of CD8 T cells in Susac syndrome. Random-hexamer reverse transcription was applied to roughly 0.5 to 1 ug RNA. TCRdb passed the immunoSEQ multiplex PCR reads through MiXCR, listing each CDR3 protein once. The data show roughly 200,000 distinct CDR3 sequences, 95% seen once. Germline values: CDR1 ENHRY, CDR2 SYGVKD. The V end lost 0 bases, the J end lost 3 bases, and 8 bases lay between the germline ends. The CDR3 has 14 amino acids. The origin of this receptor is a human donor with multiple sclerosis. The chain is built from TRBV10-3 and TRBJ1-2, with D unclear. The source material was CD4+ T cells from PBMCs. The CDR3 sequence is CAISESTDYYGYTF. The CDR3 coding sequence is TGTGCCATCAGTGAGTCTACAGACTACTATGGCTACACCTTC.